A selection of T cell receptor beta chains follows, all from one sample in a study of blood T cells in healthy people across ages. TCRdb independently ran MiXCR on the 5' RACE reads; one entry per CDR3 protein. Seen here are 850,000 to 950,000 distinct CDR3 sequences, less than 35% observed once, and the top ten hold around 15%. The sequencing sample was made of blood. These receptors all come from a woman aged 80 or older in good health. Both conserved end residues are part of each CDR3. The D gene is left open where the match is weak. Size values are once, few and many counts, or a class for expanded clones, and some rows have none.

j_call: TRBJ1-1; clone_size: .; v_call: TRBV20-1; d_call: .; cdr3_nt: TGCAGTGCTCGACCCGAACTTGAAGCTTTCTTT; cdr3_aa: CSARPELEAFF
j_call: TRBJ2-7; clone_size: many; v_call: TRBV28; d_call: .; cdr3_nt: TGTGCCAGCAGTCCTTCGGGGGGCCGTAACGAGCAGTACTTC; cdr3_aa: CASSPSGGRNEQYF
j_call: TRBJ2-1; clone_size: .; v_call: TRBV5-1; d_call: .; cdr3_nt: TGCGCCAGCCGGGCCCCGGGAGTTCCTCCGGGGGAGCAGTTCTTC; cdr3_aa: CASRAPGVPPGEQFF
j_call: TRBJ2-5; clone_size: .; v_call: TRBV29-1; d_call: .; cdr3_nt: TGCAGCGTTGAAGATTATCCCGTGCAAGAGACCCAGTACTTC; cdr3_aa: CSVEDYPVQETQYF
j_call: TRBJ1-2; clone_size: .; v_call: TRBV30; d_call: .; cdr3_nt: TGTGCCTGGGGGGGGACCTTCTATGGCTACACCTTC; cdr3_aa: CAWGGTFYGYTF
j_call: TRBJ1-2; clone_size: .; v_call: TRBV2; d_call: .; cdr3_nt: TGTGCCAGCATGCCAGAACTTCATTTCCGCTATGGCTACACCTTC; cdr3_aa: CASMPELHFRYGYTF
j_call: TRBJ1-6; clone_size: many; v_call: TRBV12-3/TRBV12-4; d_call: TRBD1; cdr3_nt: TGTGCCAGCACCATAGGGGGCTTTGGCTCCTATAATTCACCCCTCCACTTT; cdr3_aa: CASTIGGFGSYNSPLHF
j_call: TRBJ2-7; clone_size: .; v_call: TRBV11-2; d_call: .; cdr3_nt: TGTGCCAGCAGCCCACTGGTTCCCCGGTTTTACGAGCAGTACTTC; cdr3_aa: CASSPLVPRFYEQYF
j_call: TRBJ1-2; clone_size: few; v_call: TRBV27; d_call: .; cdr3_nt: TGTGCCAGCAGTGCTGCGGGGAGAGGCTACACCTTC; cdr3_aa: CASSAAGRGYTF
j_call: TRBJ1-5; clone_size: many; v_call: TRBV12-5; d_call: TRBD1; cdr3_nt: TGTGCTAGTGGTTTGGTAAATTTGGCAGGGGGCGCGAGCAATCAGCCCCAGCATTTT; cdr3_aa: CASGLVNLAGGASNQPQHF
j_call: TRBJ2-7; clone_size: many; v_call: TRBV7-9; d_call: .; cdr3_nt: TGTGCCAGCAGTAGAGTGGATGTAGTCTACGAGCAGTACTTC; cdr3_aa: CASSRVDVVYEQYF
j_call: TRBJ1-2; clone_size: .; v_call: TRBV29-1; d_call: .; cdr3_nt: TGCAGCGTTGAAGGGGGCTTATCCTATGGCTACACCTTC; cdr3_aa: CSVEGGLSYGYTF
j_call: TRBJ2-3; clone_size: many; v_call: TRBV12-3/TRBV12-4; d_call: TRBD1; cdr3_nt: TGTGCCAGCAGTAACCGGGACAGGGAGGCAGATACGCAGTATTTT; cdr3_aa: CASSNRDREADTQYF
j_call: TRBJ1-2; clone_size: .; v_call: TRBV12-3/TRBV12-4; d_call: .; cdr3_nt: TGCGCCAGCAGAACAACGGGCGGCCCCCGAAACTATGGCTACACCTTC; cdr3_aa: CASRTTGGPRNYGYTF
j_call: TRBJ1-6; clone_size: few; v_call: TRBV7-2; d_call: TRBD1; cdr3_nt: TGTGCCAGCAGGACCCGGCAGGGGGATAATTCACCCCTCCACTTT; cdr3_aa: CASRTRQGDNSPLHF
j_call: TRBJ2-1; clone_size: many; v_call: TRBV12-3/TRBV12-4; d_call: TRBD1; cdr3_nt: TGTGCCAGCAGTTTAAGGGCAGGGGGACGGTACAATGAGCAGTTCTTC; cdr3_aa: CASSLRAGGRYNEQFF
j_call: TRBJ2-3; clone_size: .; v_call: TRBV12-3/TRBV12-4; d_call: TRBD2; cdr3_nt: TGTGCCAGCAGTCCACCGACTAGCGCAATTCCAGATACGCAGTATTTT; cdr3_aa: CASSPPTSAIPDTQYF
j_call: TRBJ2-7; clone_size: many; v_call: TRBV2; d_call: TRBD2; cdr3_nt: TGTGCCAGCAGTCAGACTAGCGGGGGAGGGTACGAGCAGTACTTC; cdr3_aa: CASSQTSGGGYEQYF
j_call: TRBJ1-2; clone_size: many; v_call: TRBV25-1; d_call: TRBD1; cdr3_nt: TGTGCCAGCAGTGTCGGGACAGCCTATGGCTACACCTTC; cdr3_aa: CASSVGTAYGYTF
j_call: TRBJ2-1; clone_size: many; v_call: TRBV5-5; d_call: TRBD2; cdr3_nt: TGTGCCAGCAGCTTGATCGGCGGGAGGTACTACAATGAGCAGTTCTTC; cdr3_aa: CASSLIGGRYYNEQFF
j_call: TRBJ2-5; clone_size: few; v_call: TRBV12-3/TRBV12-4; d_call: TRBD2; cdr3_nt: TGTGCCAGCAGCTCACTAGCGGGGGGGAGGAATGAGCAGTACTTC; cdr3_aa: CASSSLAGGRNEQYF
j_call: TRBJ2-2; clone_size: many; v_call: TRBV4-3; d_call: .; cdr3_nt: TGCGCCAGCAGCCAAGATTTCGGACGGATCTCGAACACCGGGGAGCTGTTTTTT; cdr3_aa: CASSQDFGRISNTGELFF
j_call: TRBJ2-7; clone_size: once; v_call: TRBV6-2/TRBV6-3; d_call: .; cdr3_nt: TGTGCCAGCCGTCTAGCGCCTTACGAGCAGTACTTC; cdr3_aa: CASRLAPYEQYF
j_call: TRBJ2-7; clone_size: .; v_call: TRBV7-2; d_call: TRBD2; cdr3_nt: TGTGCCGGCAGCTTAGTCCGCCTAGCGGGGGGCCAACCCCGAAATGAGCAGTACTTC; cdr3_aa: CAGSLVRLAGGQPRNEQYF
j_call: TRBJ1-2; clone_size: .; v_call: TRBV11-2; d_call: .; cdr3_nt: TGTGCCAGCAGCTTAGATCTTCCGCTGTATGGCTACACCTTC; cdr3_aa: CASSLDLPLYGYTF
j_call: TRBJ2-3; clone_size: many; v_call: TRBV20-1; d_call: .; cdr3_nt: TGCAGTGCTTTCCACGCAGATACGCAGTATTTT; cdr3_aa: CSAFHADTQYF
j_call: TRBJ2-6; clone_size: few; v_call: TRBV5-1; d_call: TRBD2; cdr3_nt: TGCGCCAGCACCAGAACTGCGATTATGGCGGGGGGCTCTGGGGCCAACGTCCGGACTTTC; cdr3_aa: CASTRTAIMAGGSGANVRTF
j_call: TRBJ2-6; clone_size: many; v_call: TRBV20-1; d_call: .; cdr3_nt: TGCAGTGCTAGTAATATGGGGCTCTCTGGGGCCAACGTCCTGACTTTC; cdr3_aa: CSASNMGLSGANVLTF
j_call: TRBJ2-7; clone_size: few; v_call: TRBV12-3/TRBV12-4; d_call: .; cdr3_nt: TGTGCCAGCAGTCCCCACGGGGTTGGGGAGCAGTACTTC; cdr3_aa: CASSPHGVGEQYF
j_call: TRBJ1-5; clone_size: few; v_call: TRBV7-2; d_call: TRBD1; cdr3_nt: TGTGCCAGCAGGCCACAGGGGGCAGACAATCAGCCCCAGCATTTT; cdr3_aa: CASRPQGADNQPQHF
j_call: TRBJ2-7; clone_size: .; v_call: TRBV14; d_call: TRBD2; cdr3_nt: TGTGCCAGCAGTCAATTAGCGGGGGCGAGTTACGAGCAGTACTTC; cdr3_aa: CASSQLAGASYEQYF
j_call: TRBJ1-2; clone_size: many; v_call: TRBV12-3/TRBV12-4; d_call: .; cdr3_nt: TGTGCCAGCAGTTTCGACTATGGCTACACCTTC; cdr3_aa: CASSFDYGYTF
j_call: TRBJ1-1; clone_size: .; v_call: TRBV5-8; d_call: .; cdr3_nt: TGTGCCAGCAGACCCGGACAGACAGGGAACACTGAAGCTTTCTTT; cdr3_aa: CASRPGQTGNTEAFF
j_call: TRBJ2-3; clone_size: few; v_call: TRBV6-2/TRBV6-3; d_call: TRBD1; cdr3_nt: TGTGCCAGCAGTTACTCCGGACAGGGGCGAAATACGCAGTATTTT; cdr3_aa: CASSYSGQGRNTQYF
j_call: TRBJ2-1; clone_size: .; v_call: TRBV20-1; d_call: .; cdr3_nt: TGCAGTGCTAGTCCCCGGGGAGCGCCTAGCTCCTACAATGAGCAGTTCTTC; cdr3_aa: CSASPRGAPSSYNEQFF
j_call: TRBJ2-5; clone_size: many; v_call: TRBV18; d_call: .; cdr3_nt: TGTGCCAGCCGCATAGTAGCAAAACAAGAGACCCAGTACTTC; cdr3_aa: CASRIVAKQETQYF
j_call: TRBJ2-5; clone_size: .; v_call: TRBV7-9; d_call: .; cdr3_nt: TGTGCCAGCAGCTTAGAGGAGGGACCCCTGTACTTC; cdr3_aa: CASSLEEGPLYF
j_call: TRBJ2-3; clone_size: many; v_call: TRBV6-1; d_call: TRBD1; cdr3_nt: TGTGCCAGCGGGGACAGGGTGAGCACAGATACGCAGTATTTT; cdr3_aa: CASGDRVSTDTQYF
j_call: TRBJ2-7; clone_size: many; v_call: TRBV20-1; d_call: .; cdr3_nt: TGCAGTGCTAGAGGGCCAAGGGGTCGCGAGCAGTACTTC; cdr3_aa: CSARGPRGREQYF
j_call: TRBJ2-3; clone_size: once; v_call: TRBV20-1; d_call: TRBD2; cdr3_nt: TGCAGTGCTAGAAGTGGCGGGACTAGCGGGGGGGGGAGGACAGATACGCAGTATTTT; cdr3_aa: CSARSGGTSGGGRTDTQYF
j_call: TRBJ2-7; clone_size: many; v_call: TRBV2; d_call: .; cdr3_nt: TGTGCCAGCAGTGACACATTTTCCTACGAGCAGTACTTC; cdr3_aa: CASSDTFSYEQYF
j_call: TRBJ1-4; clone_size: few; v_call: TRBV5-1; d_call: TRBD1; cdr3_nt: TGCGCCAGCAGCTCCGGGACAGACACTAATGAAAAACTGTTTTTT; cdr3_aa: CASSSGTDTNEKLFF
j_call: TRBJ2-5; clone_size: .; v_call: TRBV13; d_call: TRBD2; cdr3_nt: TGTGCCAGCAGCGCCCGACTAGCGGGGGAACAAGAGACCCAGTACTTC; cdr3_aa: CASSARLAGEQETQYF
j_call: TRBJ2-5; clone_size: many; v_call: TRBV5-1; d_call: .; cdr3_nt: TGCGCCAGCAGCGTCGGCAACCAAGAGACCCAGTACTTC; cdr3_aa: CASSVGNQETQYF
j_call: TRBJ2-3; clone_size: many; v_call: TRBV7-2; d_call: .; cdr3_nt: TGTGCCAGCAGCTTAGTACCTCTGGGGGCAGATACGCAGTATTTT; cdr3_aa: CASSLVPLGADTQYF
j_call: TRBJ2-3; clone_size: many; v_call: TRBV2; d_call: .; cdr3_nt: TGTGCCAGCAGTGATGAAGATACGCAGTATTTT; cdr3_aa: CASSDEDTQYF
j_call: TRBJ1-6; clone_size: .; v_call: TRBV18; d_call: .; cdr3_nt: TGTGCCAGCTCACCCAGAGTGGCCTCTAATTCACCCCTCCACTTT; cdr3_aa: CASSPRVASNSPLHF